This T cell receptor beta chain emerged from a study of blood T cell repertoires in COVID-19. For the study at large: The origin of the acute and convalescent COVID-19 samples was the United States, Italy and Spain. Nucleic acid was either cDNA or gDNA, and it came from T cells, B-cell-depleted T cells, or PBMCs.

The CDR3 has 13 residues. The germline V and J ends were trimmed by 4 bases and 3 bases, with 9 bases remaining between them. CDR1 SNHLY and CDR2 FYNNEI come from the germline V gene. This clone was recorded a few times. In the original analysis: Researchers report that nucleated cell counts were estimated from reference gene primer amplification. Libraries were prepared by immunoSEQ multiplex PCR; TCRdb keeps only in-frame clonotypes and omits some of them. V, J and clone size are those of that table, while D and trimming were read from the DNA. The profile shows tens of thousands of clones, 84% of them singletons.

The V call is TRBV2, the J call TRBJ2-5; D is unclear. The sequence was obtained from a human donor in a cohort sampled during active COVID-19. Sample: peripheral blood. The CDR3 sequence: CASSVGFKETQYF. In DNA, the CDR3 is TGTGCCAGCAGTGTCGGGTTTAAAGAGACCCAGTACTTC.